The rows below give T cell receptor beta chains drawn from one sample of a study of blood T cell repertoires in COVID-19. The repertoire was sequenced with immunoSEQ multiplex PCR; TCRdb's copy has only in-frame clones and lacks some. The data contain 200,000 to 250,000 clones, just under 85% of them seen just once; the ten biggest clones take up 7.6%. Sequencing was done on a sample of peripheral blood. These receptors all stem from a woman aged 50 to 60 with active or convalescent COVID-19. The CDR3 runs from the conserved cysteine through the conserved F or W. D genes are given only for firm matches. Only some rows state a clone size, as once, few, many or a class for expanded clones.

j_call v_call clone_size d_call cdr3_nt cdr3_aa
TRBJ2-3 TRBV28 once TRBD1 TGTGCCAGCAGTCCACATCGGACAGGGGGATTAAAAGCGCGCACAGATACGCAGTATTTT CASSPHRTGGLKARTDTQYF
TRBJ2-2 TRBV30 NA NA TGTGCCTGGAGTGTCGTCCAGAAAAACACCGGGGAGCTGTTTTTT CAWSVVQKNTGELFF
TRBJ2-3 TRBV5-1 NA NA TGCGCCAGCAGCCGGAGCCGTCCTACAGATACGCAGTATTTT CASSRSRPTDTQYF
TRBJ1-6 TRBV6-5 NA NA TGTGCCAGCAGCCGCGGGGCAGGAGGCAATTCACCCCTCCACTTT CASSRGAGGNSPLHF
TRBJ2-6 TRBV24-1 NA NA TGTGCCACCCACCGCGTCAGGACACCGAGCTCTGGGGCCAACGTCCTGACTTTC CATHRVRTPSSGANVLTF
TRBJ1-1 TRBV7-2 once NA TGTGCCAGCAGCTTAGGTCAGGGGCTCAAAGCTTTCTTT CASSLGQGLKAFF
TRBJ1-1 TRBV19 NA NA TGTGCCAGTAGTATAGGGGGCTGGGCGAACACTGAAGCTTTCTTT CASSIGGWANTEAFF
TRBJ1-2 TRBV27 NA TRBD1 TGTGCCAGCAGTTTAGAGGACAGGGGTTATGGCTACACCTTC CASSLEDRGYGYTF
TRBJ2-2 TRBV30 once TRBD2 TGTGCCTGGACCCTTGGGATAGCGGGAGTCTTCGGCGGGGAGCTGTTTTTT CAWTLGIAGVFGGELFF
TRBJ2-1 TRBV24-1 few TRBD1 TGTGCCACCAGTGACTACACAGGGGGCTCCTACAATGAGCAGTTCTTC CATSDYTGGSYNEQFF
TRBJ1-2 TRBV18 NA NA TGTGCCAGCTCACCAGTAGGGGGAACCCCGGAATATGGCTACACCTTC CASSPVGGTPEYGYTF
TRBJ2-1 TRBV7-3 NA TRBD2 TGTGCCAGCAGCTCAAAGGGAGCGGGAGGGCCCGGTGAGCAGTTCTTC CASSSKGAGGPGEQFF
TRBJ1-6 TRBV5-1 NA NA TGCGCCAGCAGTTTCCCTGGAGTGTCGCCCCTCCACTTT CASSFPGVSPLHF
TRBJ2-6 TRBV4-2 NA NA TGTGCCAGCAGCCAAGATCACCAGGGCTCTGGGGCCAACGTCCTGACTTTC CASSQDHQGSGANVLTF
TRBJ1-2 TRBV7-9 NA TRBD1 TGTGCCAGCAGCCACGAAGGACAGGGAGCGTTTAATGGCTACACCTTC CASSHEGQGAFNGYTF
TRBJ2-3 TRBV6-5 NA TRBD2 TGTGCCAGCAGTTATTCCCGGGGGGCAGATACGCAGTATTTT CASSYSRGADTQYF
TRBJ2-1 TRBV23-1 NA NA TGCGCCAGCAGTCAGAACAGCTCCTACAATGAGCAGTTCTTC CASSQNSSYNEQFF
TRBJ1-1 TRBV6-1 NA TRBD1 TGTGCCAGCAGTGAAGCGACAGGGCTGAACACTGAAGCTTTCTTT CASSEATGLNTEAFF
TRBJ1-1 TRBV7-9 NA NA TGTGCCAGCAGCTTAAGCCAGGGTTGGACGAACACTGAAGCTTTCTTT CASSLSQGWTNTEAFF
TRBJ1-2 TRBV5-6 NA TRBD1 TGTGCCAGCAGCATACAGGGGGCGGGTGGCTACACCTTC CASSIQGAGGYTF
TRBJ1-6 TRBV27 NA NA TGTGCCAGCAGCATACCGGGTAAACCCCTCCACTTT CASSIPGKPLHF
TRBJ1-5 TRBV2 NA NA TGTGCCAGCAGTGGTCAGGGAATGAATCAGCCCCAGCATTTT CASSGQGMNQPQHF
TRBJ2-2 TRBV11-2 NA TRBD2 TGTGCCAGCAGCTCCTCCGGCGGGGGGGGAAACACCGGGGAGCTGTTTTTT CASSSSGGGGNTGELFF
TRBJ2-3 TRBV24-1 NA NA TGTGCCACCAGTGATCGACGCGGAATTTGGGATACGCAGTATTTT CATSDRRGIWDTQYF
TRBJ2-3 TRBV19 NA NA TGTGCCAGTACCGCGAGCGGAGGGCGGAGAACAGATACGCAGTATTTT CASTASGGRRTDTQYF
TRBJ1-1 TRBV7-2 NA NA TGTGCCAGCAGCTTAGGCATGGGTGGCGGAGCTTTCTTT CASSLGMGGGAFF
TRBJ1-2 TRBV27 NA TRBD1 TGTGCCAGCAGTTCTAATACAGGGGGCTACGCGTGGGGCTACACCTTC CASSSNTGGYAWGYTF
TRBJ2-3 TRBV7-2 NA TRBD2 TGTGCCAGCAGCTTAAAAGCGGGAGTCACAGATACGCAGTATTTT CASSLKAGVTDTQYF
TRBJ2-7 TRBV30 NA NA TGTGCCTGGGTTTTAAAGACTAGACATTTCGACGAGCAGTACTTC CAWVLKTRHFDEQYF